In this sample, the clone carrying this TCR beta chain turned up many times. Antigen specificity is unknown. The ends lost 4 bases at V and 4 bases at J; junction bases unmatched: 3. This CDR3 has 14 amino acids. A single record per CDR3 protein comes from TCRdb applying MiXCR to the RT-PCR reads. This table has over 450,000 distinct CDR3 sequences, roughly 13% appearing once. These data originate in a study of response to subunit inactivated influenza vaccine. Study-wide results and caveats: T cells newly recruited by each seasonal influenza vaccination are few, the authors suggested.

The chain combines TRBV12-3 or TRBV12-4 with TRBJ2-5, with 10 nucleotides matching TRBD1. This material consisted of PBMCs from blood, taken around seven weeks after vaccination. This TCR came from a man in his forties or fifties who received an inactivated influenza vaccine. In DNA, the CDR3 is TGTGCCAGCAGTTCCGGGACAGGGGTAGAGACCCAGTACTTC. This gives the protein CASSSGTGVETQYF.